Detailed here is one T cell receptor (beta chain). What it binds is unknown. Primers: 60 Vbeta forward and 13 Jbeta reverse. Using immunoSEQ multiplex PCR, the repertoire was profiled, and TCRdb retains in-frame clones only, with some absent. The sample lists around 150,000 clones, about three quarters occurring once. The sample comes from a study of cytomegalovirus exposure and HLA in healthy donors. Study as a whole: The study's early data release held tens of millions of unique TCRs from HLA-typed donors. Findings of the study overall: Later on, an analysis tied 18,000 or so TCR beta sequences to HLA alleles at 0.05 false discovery rate. Usually a TCR sequence was rare, but some public TCRs were found in many donors. Testing in vitro showed a few CMV-associated chains specific for CMV antigens.

The CDR3 runs 14 residues. V lost 3 bases and J lost 9, with 16 bases in between. CDR1 and CDR2 (germline): SGHDT, YYEEEE. The receptor was derived from a female donor in good health and CMV-seropositive. The source material was PBMCs. V gene TRBV5-6 combines with J gene TRBJ2-1; TRBD1 is a possible D gene (6 bases). For the CDR3, the DNA is TGTGCCAGCAGCTGGAAAAACAGGGAGAGTGAGCAGTTCTTC. This translates into CASSWKNRESEQFF.